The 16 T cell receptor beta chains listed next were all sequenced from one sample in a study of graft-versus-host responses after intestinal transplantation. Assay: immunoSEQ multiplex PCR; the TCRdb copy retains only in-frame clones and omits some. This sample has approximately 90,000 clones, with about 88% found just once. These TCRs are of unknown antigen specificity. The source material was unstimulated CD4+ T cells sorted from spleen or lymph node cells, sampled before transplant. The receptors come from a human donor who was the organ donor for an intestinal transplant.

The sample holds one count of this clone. DNA for the CDR3: TGTGCCAGCAGCTTAGGGAGGGCGGGCAATCAGCCCCAGCATTTT. It translates to CASSLGRAGNQPQHF. The chain carries TRBV7-2 and TRBJ1-5; D gene ambiguous. CDR1 is SGHTA and CDR2 is FQGNSA in the germline V gene. The ends were cut back, 1 base at V and 2 bases at J, with 9 bases in the middle. The CDR3 covers 15 residues.

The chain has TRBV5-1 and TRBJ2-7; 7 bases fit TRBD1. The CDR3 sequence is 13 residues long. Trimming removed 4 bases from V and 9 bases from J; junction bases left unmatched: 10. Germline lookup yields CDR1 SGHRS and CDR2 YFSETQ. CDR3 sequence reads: CASSTQGTQRQYF. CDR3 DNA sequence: TGCGCCAGCAGCACACAGGGGACCCAACGGCAGTACTTC. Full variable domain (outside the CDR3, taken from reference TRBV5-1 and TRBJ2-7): KAGVTQTPRYLIKTRGQQVTLSCSPISGHRSVSWYQQTPGQGLQFLFEYFSETQRNKGNFPGRFSGRQFSNSRSEMNVSTLELGDSALYLCASSTQGTQRQYFGPGTRLTVT.

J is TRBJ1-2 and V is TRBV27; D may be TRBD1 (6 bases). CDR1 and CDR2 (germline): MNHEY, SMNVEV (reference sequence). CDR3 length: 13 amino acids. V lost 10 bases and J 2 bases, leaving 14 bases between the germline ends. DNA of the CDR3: TGTGCCACATCCTTAACAGGGAACTATGGCTACACCTTC. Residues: CATSLTGNYGYTF.

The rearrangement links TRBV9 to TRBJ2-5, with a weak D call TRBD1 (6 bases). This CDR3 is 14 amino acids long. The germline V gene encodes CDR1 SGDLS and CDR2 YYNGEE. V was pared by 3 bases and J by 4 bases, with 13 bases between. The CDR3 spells CASSAGQFRETQYF. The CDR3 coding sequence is TGTGCCAGCAGCGCCGGACAGTTTCGAGAGACCCAGTACTTC.

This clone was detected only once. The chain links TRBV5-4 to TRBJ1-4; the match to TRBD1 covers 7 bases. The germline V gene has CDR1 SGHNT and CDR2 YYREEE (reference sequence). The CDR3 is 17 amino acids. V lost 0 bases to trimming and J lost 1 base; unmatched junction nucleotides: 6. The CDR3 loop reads CASSLDRGPVTNEKLFF. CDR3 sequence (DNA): TGTGCCAGCAGCTTGGACAGGGGACCGGTAACTAATGAAAAACTGTTTTTT.

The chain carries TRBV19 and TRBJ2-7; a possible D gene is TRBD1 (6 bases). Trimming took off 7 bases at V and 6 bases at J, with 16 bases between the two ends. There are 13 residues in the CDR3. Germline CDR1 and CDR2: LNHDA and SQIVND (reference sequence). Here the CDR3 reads CASNYRAGAEQYF. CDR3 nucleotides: TGTGCCAGTAACTATCGAGCAGGGGCCGAGCAGTACTTC. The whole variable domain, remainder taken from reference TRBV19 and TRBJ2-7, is DGGITQSPKYLFRKEGQNVTLSCEQNLNHDAMYWYRQDPGQGLRLIYYSQIVNDFQKGDIAEGYSVSREKKESFPLTVTSAQKNPTAFYLCASNYRAGAEQYFGPGTRLTVT.

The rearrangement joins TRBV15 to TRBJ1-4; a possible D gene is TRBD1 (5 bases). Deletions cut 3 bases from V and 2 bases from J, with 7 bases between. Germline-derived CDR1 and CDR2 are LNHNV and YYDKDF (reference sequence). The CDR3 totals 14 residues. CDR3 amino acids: CATSRGGTNEKLFF. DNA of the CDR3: TGTGCCACCAGCAGGGGGGGGACTAATGAAAAACTGTTTTTT.

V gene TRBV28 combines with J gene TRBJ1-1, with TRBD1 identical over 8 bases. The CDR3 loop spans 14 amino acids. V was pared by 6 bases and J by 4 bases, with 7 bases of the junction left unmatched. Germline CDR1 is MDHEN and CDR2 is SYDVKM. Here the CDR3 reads CASRRTGLGTEAFF. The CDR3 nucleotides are TGTGCCAGCAGAAGGACAGGGCTGGGCACTGAAGCTTTCTTT.

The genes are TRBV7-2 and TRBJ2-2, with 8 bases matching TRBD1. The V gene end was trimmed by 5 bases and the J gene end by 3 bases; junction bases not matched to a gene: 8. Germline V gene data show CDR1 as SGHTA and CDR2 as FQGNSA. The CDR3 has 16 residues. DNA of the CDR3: TGTGCCAGCAGCGACAGGGGAGGAGCCGACACCGGGGAGCTGTTTTTT. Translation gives CASSDRGGADTGELFF.

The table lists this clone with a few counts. The CDR3 loop reads CSAGAGANEQFF. The CDR3, as DNA: TGCAGCGCCGGGGCAGGGGCCAATGAGCAGTTCTTC. This chain joins TRBV29-1 and TRBJ2-1; a weak D match, TRBD1 (6 bases). Looked up from germline, CDR1 is SQVTM and CDR2 is ANQGSEA. V lost 7 bases and J lost 6, with 13 bases in between. This CDR3 is built from 12 residues.

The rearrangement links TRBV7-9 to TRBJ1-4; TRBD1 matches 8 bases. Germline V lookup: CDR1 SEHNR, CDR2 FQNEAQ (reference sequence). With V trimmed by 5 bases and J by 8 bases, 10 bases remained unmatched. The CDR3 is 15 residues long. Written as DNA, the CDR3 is TGTGCCAGCAGCCCCGGACAGGGAGGCGCCGAAAAACTGTTTTTT. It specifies CASSPGQGGAEKLFF.

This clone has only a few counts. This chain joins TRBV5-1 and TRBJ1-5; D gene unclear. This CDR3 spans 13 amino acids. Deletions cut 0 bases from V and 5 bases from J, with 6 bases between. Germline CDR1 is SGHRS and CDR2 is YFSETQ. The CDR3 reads CASSLDPDQPQHF. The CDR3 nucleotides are TGCGCCAGCAGCTTGGATCCGGATCAGCCCCAGCATTTT.

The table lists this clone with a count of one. CDR3 sequence: CASSSRDTLLSTF. The CDR3 DNA is TGCGCCAGCAGCTCCCGGGACACCTTATTGAGCACCTTC. The rearrangement links TRBV5-1 to TRBJ1-2, with D tentatively TRBD1 (6 bases). The CDR3 has 13 residues. Germline CDR1 SGHRS, CDR2 YFSETQ. V gave up 3 bases and J gave up 13 bases, with 19 bases separating them.

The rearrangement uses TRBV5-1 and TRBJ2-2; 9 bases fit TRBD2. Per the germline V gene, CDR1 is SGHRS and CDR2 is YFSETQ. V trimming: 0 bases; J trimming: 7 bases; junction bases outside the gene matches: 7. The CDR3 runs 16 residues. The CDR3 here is CASSLEGGRAGGELFF. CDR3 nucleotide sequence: TGCGCCAGCAGCTTGGAGGGCGGGAGGGCCGGCGGGGAGCTGTTTTTT. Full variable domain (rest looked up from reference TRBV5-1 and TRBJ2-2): KAGVTQTPRYLIKTRGQQVTLSCSPISGHRSVSWYQQTPGQGLQFLFEYFSETQRNKGNFPGRFSGRQFSNSRSEMNVSTLELGDSALYLCASSLEGGRAGGELFFGEGSRLTVL.

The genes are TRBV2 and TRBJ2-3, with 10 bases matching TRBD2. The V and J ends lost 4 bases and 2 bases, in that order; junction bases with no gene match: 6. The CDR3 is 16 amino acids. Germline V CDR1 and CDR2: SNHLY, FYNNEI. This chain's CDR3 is CASSAGLAAPTDTQYF. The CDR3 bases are TGTGCCAGCAGTGCTGGACTAGCGGCACCCACAGATACGCAGTATTTT.

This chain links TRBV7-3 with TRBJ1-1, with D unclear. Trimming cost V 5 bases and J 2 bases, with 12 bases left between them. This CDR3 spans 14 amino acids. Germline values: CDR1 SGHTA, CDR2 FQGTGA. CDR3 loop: CASSQGGPNTEAFF. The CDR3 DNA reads TGTGCCAGCAGCCAAGGAGGACCAAACACTGAAGCTTTCTTT.